Listed here are 32 T cell receptor beta chains from one sample, sequenced in a study of early T cells in non-severe SARS-CoV-2 infection. TCRdb re-derived calls from the 5' RACE reads in MiXCR, one entry per CDR3 protein. Here the sample spans tens of thousands of distinct CDR3 sequences, around 5.7% being singletons. This material consisted of whole blood, taken at baseline. Source of these receptors: an adult who was a healthcare worker with PCR-confirmed SARS-CoV-2 infection or an uninfected control (not recorded which).

This clonotype occurred many times. The gene calls are TRBV29-1 and TRBJ1-1; D is ambiguous. Per germline, CDR1 SQVTM and CDR2 ANQGSEA. The CDR3 consists of 12 residues. V was shortened by 4 bases and J by 4 bases, with 10 bases between the two germline ends. The CDR3 DNA reads TGCAGCGTTGCAGGAGTGGGCACTGAAGCTTTCTTT. Translating it yields CSVAGVGTEAFF.

This clonotype was recorded many times. This chain links TRBV19 with TRBJ2-1, with 7 bases fitting TRBD2. CDR3 size: 16 residues. With V trimmed by 4 bases and J by 5 bases, 11 bases remained unmatched. The germline V gene has CDR1 LNHDA and CDR2 SQIVND (reference sequence). The CDR3 sequence is CASSKLASISNNEQFF. For the CDR3, the DNA is TGTGCCAGTAGTAAACTAGCGTCTATTTCCAACAATGAGCAGTTCTTC.

This clonotype was seen a few times. The chain employs TRBV20-1 and TRBJ1-4; a possible D gene is TRBD1 (5 bases). The germline V and J ends were trimmed by 5 bases and 10 bases, with 8 bases remaining between them. The CDR3 has 10 residues. The germline CDR1 and CDR2 sequences are DFQATT and SNEGSKA (reference sequence). CDR3 DNA sequence: TGCAGTGCTGGGACTGGAAAACTGTTTTTT. Protein product: CSAGTGKLFF.

The chain has TRBV19 and TRBJ2-7, with a weak D call TRBD2 (5 bases). V lost 4 bases and J lost 5, with 15 bases in between. Germline-derived CDR1 and CDR2 are LNHDA and SQIVND (reference sequence). CDR3 length: 14 amino acids. CDR3 amino acids: CASSRIGNAHEQYF. DNA of the CDR3: TGTGCCAGTAGTAGGATCGGGAACGCCCACGAGCAGTACTTC.

The chain joins TRBV7-2 to TRBJ2-7, with 10 bases matching TRBD2. The CDR3 has 15 amino acids. Unmatched junction bases numbered 7, after V lost 7 bases and J lost 1 base. The germline V gene has CDR1 SGHTA and CDR2 FQGNSA. This CDR3 reads CASTQPSGSSYEQYF. Here the CDR3 DNA reads TGTGCCAGCACCCAACCTAGCGGGAGTTCCTACGAGCAGTACTTC.

The chain recombines TRBV6-6 with TRBJ2-1; 9 bases are a match to TRBD1. V shed 4 bases, J shed 5 bases, and the junction held 6 bases outside the gene matches. This CDR3 has 15 amino acids. Germline V gene lookup returns CDR1 MNHNY and CDR2 SVGAGI (reference sequence). The CDR3 DNA reads as TGTGCCAGCAGTTGGCACAGGGGGCGTGACAATGAGCAGTTCTTC. Its protein product is CASSWHRGRDNEQFF.

This clonotype was observed many times. V gene TRBV25-1 combines with J gene TRBJ2-7; a weak D match, TRBD2 (6 bases). Trimming took 3 bases from V and 4 from J, leaving 10 bases between them. This CDR3 has 13 residues. Germline V gene sequence: CDR1 MGHDK, CDR2 SYGVNS. CDR3 residues: CASSDRRGYEQYF. The CDR3 DNA reads as TGTGCCAGCAGTGATCGGAGGGGATACGAGCAGTACTTC.

Only a few counts were recorded for this clonotype. The chain recombines TRBV21-1 with TRBJ2-7; the D segment call TRBD1 is taken from the table without a DNA check. TRBV21-1 is labeled a pseudogene. There are 14 residues in the CDR3. CDR3 region: CASRGDSLSYEQYF. The DNA for the CDR3 is TGTGCCAGCAGAGGGGACAGCTTATCCTACGAGCAGTACTTC.

This clonotype was detected ten times or more. The chain carries TRBV6-5 and TRBJ2-2; D gene uncertain. V lost 6 bases, J lost 3 bases, and 11 bases lay in between. The CDR3 spans 14 residues. The germline gives CDR1 MNHEY, CDR2 SVGAGI. The CDR3 here is CASRLYKDTGELFF. In DNA, the CDR3 is TGTGCCAGCAGACTCTATAAAGACACCGGGGAGCTGTTTTTT.

This clonotype was seen at least ten times. The rearrangement links TRBV3-1 to TRBJ2-5, with 10 positions matching TRBD2. This CDR3 contains 14 residues. With 2 bases clipped from V and 13 bases from J, the junction kept 10 bases outside the gene matches. Germline V gives CDR1 LGHDT, CDR2 YNNKEL (reference sequence). In DNA form, the CDR3 reads TGTGCCAGCAGCCAACAGCGGGAGGGATTACTTAGGTACTTC. Protein product: CASSQQREGLLRYF.

This clonotype has more than one count but fewer than ten. This chain joins TRBV29-1 and TRBJ2-1; 9 bases agree with TRBD1. The CDR3 runs 14 residues. Germline V gene sequence: CDR1 SQVTM, CDR2 ANQGSEA. Losses at the gene ends were 3 bases for V and 7 bases for J; bases not matched to a gene: 7. CDR3 bases: TGCAGCGTTGATCAGGGACAGGGTATGAATGAGCAGTTCTTC. This sequence encodes CSVDQGQGMNEQFF.

This clonotype came up many times. The chain combines TRBV7-2 with TRBJ2-7; TRBD2 agrees at 7 bases. CDR3 length: 17 amino acids. J lost 0 bases, V lost 1 base, and 9 bases had no gene match. CDR1 and CDR2 (germline): SGHTA, FQGNSA. The CDR3 region is CASSLGPGLPISYEQYF. The DNA of the CDR3 is TGTGCCAGCAGCTTAGGGCCGGGACTACCAATCTCCTACGAGCAGTACTTC.

V gene TRBV4-2 combines with J gene TRBJ1-1; TRBD1 aligns across 8 bases. Germline V CDR1 and CDR2: LGHNA, YNFKEQ. This CDR3 comprises 16 residues. Germline trimming cut 1 base from V and 5 bases from J; bases unmatched to any gene: 9. The CDR3 spells CASSQAQWTGRTEAFF. The CDR3 nucleotides read TGTGCCAGCAGCCAAGCCCAATGGACAGGGAGGACTGAAGCTTTCTTT.

The sample holds many counts of this clonotype. The rearrangement uses TRBV20-1 and TRBJ1-2; TRBD1 aligns across 10 bases. The CDR3 is made up of 18 amino acids. V gave up 0 bases and J gave up 7 bases; unmatched junction bases: 17. Germline V lookup: CDR1 DFQATT, CDR2 SNEGSKA (reference sequence). This CDR3 reads CSARDMGALTGGVGGYTF. CDR3 DNA sequence: TGCAGTGCTAGAGATATGGGAGCCTTGACAGGGGGCGTTGGTGGCTACACCTTC.

By share of the sample, this clonotype is medium-sized. V gene TRBV6-1 combines with J gene TRBJ1-2; weak D call: TRBD1 (6 bases). This CDR3 comprises 15 residues. Trimming removed 0 bases at V and 4 bases at J, with 12 bases between. In germline, CDR1 is MNHNS, CDR2 SASEGT. The CDR3 bases are TGTGCCAGCAGTGAAGCGCTTAGGGGGACCTATGGCTACACCTTC. Translating gives CASSEALRGTYGYTF.

This clonotype was detected ten times or more. The chain recombines TRBV28 with TRBJ2-1; D is ambiguous. Germline CDR1 MDHEN, CDR2 SYDVKM. The CDR3 spans 12 residues. The ends were cut back, 3 bases at V and 4 bases at J, with 4 bases in the middle. The CDR3 region is CASSFGYNEQFF. CDR3 coding DNA: TGTGCCAGCAGTTTCGGTTACAATGAGCAGTTCTTC.

This clonotype was seen repeatedly, ten times or more. The chain carries TRBV29-1 and TRBJ1-1, with no clear D. The CDR3 is 12 residues long. Germline V gene lookup returns CDR1 SQVTM and CDR2 ANQGSEA. Trimming shortened V by 2 bases and J by 0 bases, and 4 bases separated the two germline ends. The CDR3, as DNA: TGCAGCGTTGAACGGTTGAACACTGAAGCTTTCTTT. It codes for CSVERLNTEAFF.

In its sample, this clonotype was seen many times. V usage is TRBV28 and J usage is TRBJ2-6; D gene uncertain. Germline assignment: CDR1 MDHEN and CDR2 SYDVKM. The CDR3 has 14 residues. V was trimmed by 5 bases and J by 2 bases, leaving 7 bases between them. The CDR3 protein is CASSPPAGANVLTF. CDR3 DNA sequence: TGTGCCAGCAGTCCCCCCGCTGGGGCCAACGTCCTGACTTTC.

This clonotype was counted only a few times. This chain connects TRBV12-3 or TRBV12-4 to TRBJ1-1, with D unresolved. V lost 2 bases and J 1 base, leaving 8 bases between the germline ends. This CDR3 region has 14 residues. The CDR3 is CASSLSVGNTEAFF. Here the CDR3 DNA reads TGTGCCAGCAGTTTAAGCGTGGGGAACACTGAAGCTTTCTTT.

In this sample, this clonotype turned up many times. J is TRBJ2-7 and V is TRBV7-2, with a tentative D call TRBD1 (6 bases). CDR3 length equals 15 residues. CDR1 and CDR2 (germline): SGHTA, FQGNSA. V lost 1 base, J lost 3 bases, and 13 bases lay in between. The CDR3 protein is CASSLDRARLYEQYF. In nucleotides, the CDR3 is TGTGCCAGCAGCTTAGACAGGGCTCGCCTCTACGAGCAGTACTTC.

This clonotype was seen a handful of times. The chain is built from TRBV7-7 and TRBJ2-3, with 13 nucleotides matching TRBD2. This CDR3 comprises 16 residues. Germline-derived CDR1 and CDR2 are SSHAT and FNYEAQ (reference sequence). J gave up 5 bases and V 5 bases, and 7 bases lay outside the gene matches. The CDR3 protein is CASSPGLAGVGDTQYF. CDR3 nucleotides: TGTGCCAGCAGCCCCGGACTAGCGGGAGTGGGAGATACGCAGTATTTT. The complete variable domain, with remaining parts taken from reference TRBV7-7 and TRBJ2-3, reads GAGVSQSPRYKVTKRGQDVTLRCDPISSHATLYWYQQALGQGPEFLTYFNYEAQPDKSGLPSDRFSAERPEGSISTLTIQRTEQRDSAMYRCASSPGLAGVGDTQYFGPGTRLTVL.

This clonotype came up many times. The rearrangement joins TRBV10-1 to TRBJ2-7; D remains ambiguous. Trimming stripped 7 bases from V and 2 bases from J, with 12 bases between. Germline CDR1 and CDR2: WNHNN and SYGVQD (reference sequence). This CDR3 is 13 amino acids long. The CDR3 spells CASTLRCPYEQYF. The CDR3 DNA follows: TGCGCCAGCACCCTTCGGTGTCCCTACGAGCAGTACTTC.

This clonotype was observed many times. The J gene is TRBJ2-1, the V gene TRBV7-2; 10 bases are shared with TRBD2. Trimming at V came to 4 bases and at J to 5 bases, leaving 5 bases not matched to a gene. This CDR3 has 15 residues. Germline values: CDR1 SGHTA, CDR2 FQGNSA. For the CDR3, the DNA is TGTGCCAGCAGCTCCTGGACTAGCGGTAACAATGAGCAGTTCTTC. Encoded protein: CASSSWTSGNNEQFF. Complete variable domain (other parts from reference TRBV7-2 and TRBJ2-1): GAGVSQSPSNKVTEKGKDVELRCDPISGHTALYWYRQSLGQGLEFLIYFQGNSAPDKSGLPSDRFSAERTGGSVSTLTIQRTQQEDSAVYLCASSSWTSGNNEQFFGPGTRLTVL.

The rearrangement uses TRBV28 and TRBJ2-1; 11 bases align to TRBD2. This CDR3 contains 16 residues. Germline CDR1 is MDHEN and CDR2 is SYDVKM. V lost 6 bases, J lost 4 bases, and 8 bases stayed unmatched. The CDR3 DNA reads as TGTGCCAGCAGAGCTCCGGGACTAGCGGTATACAATGAGCAGTTCTTC. It specifies CASRAPGLAVYNEQFF.

The chain links TRBV28 to TRBJ1-2, with a tentative D call TRBD1 (5 bases). This CDR3 contains 13 residues. CDR1 MDHEN and CDR2 SYDVKM come from the germline V gene. The ends were cut back, 6 bases at V and 3 bases at J, with 11 bases in the middle. The DNA for the CDR3 is TGTGCCAGCAGGGGGGAGACCTACTATGGCTACACCTTC. Translating gives CASRGETYYGYTF.

This clonotype was seen more than once but under ten times. The rearrangement uses TRBV12-3 or TRBV12-4 and TRBJ2-3, with no clear D. CDR3 length: 13 amino acids. The V end lost 5 bases, the J end lost 2 bases, and 8 bases lay between the germline ends. CDR3 DNA sequence: TGTGCCAGCAGTCCGGGCCACACAGATACGCAGTATTTT. This codes for CASSPGHTDTQYF.

This clonotype was counted many times. The chain joins TRBV28 to TRBJ2-7; TRBD2 agrees at 9 bases. The CDR3 is 17 amino acids. V gave up 5 bases and J gave up 0 bases; unmatched junction bases: 11. CDR1 MDHEN and CDR2 SYDVKM come from the germline V gene. The CDR3 nucleotides are TGTGCCAGCAGTCCCCGAGGTAGCGGGAGATTCTCCTACGAGCAGTACTTC. This gives the protein CASSPRGSGRFSYEQYF. Filled out from reference TRBV28 and TRBJ2-7, the complete variable domain reads DVKVTQSSRYLVKRTGEKVFLECVQDMDHENMFWYRQDPGLGLRLIYFSYDVKMKEKGDIPEGYSVSREKKERFSLILESASTNQTSMYLCASSPRGSGRFSYEQYFGPGTRLTVT.

The CDR3 reads CASSQGYLNYGYTF. The CDR3 DNA reads TGTGCCAGCTCCCAAGGGTACCTAAACTATGGCTACACCTTC. The chain is built from TRBV27 and TRBJ1-2, with D unclear. The V end was cut by 8 bases, the J end by 2 bases, with 15 bases between. Germline V gene lookup returns CDR1 MNHEY and CDR2 SMNVEV (reference sequence). This CDR3 is 14 amino acids long.

CDR3 nucleotide sequence: TGTGCCAGCAGCTTACAGGGAGGTGAGCAGTACTTC. Residues: CASSLQGGEQYF. The V gene is TRBV3-1, the J gene TRBJ2-7, with D perhaps TRBD1 or TRBD2 (6 bases each). CDR1 and CDR2 (germline): LGHDT, YNNKEL (reference sequence). CDR3 length: 12 residues. The V end was cut by 5 bases, the J end by 7 bases, with 12 bases between.

Many counts were recorded for this clonotype. This chain uses TRBV20-1 with TRBJ2-1; 8 nucleotides match TRBD2. This CDR3 is built from 17 residues. V lost 1 base to trimming and J lost 5 bases; unmatched junction nucleotides: 13. The V gene's germline CDR1 is DFQATT and CDR2 SNEGSKA (reference sequence). The CDR3 loop reads CSARGKKRERSHNEQFF. CDR3 in DNA: TGCAGTGCTAGAGGGAAAAAGCGGGAGCGGTCCCACAATGAGCAGTTCTTC.

Ten or more counts support this clonotype. V usage is TRBV20-1 and J usage is TRBJ2-1; 12 positions agree with TRBD2. V gave up 2 bases and J gave up 0 bases; unmatched junction bases: 2. Per germline, CDR1 DFQATT and CDR2 SNEGSKA (reference sequence). This CDR3 is built from 16 residues. For the CDR3, the DNA is TGCAGTGCTAGACTAGCGGGAGGGCCCTCCTACAATGAGCAGTTCTTC. Its translation: CSARLAGGPSYNEQFF.

The chain recombines TRBV28 with TRBJ2-1; 11 bases map to TRBD2. Germline CDR1 is MDHEN and CDR2 is SYDVKM. V was clipped by 6 bases and J by 15 bases; unmatched bases: 7. CDR3 length: 12 amino acids. For the CDR3, the DNA is TGTGCCAGCAGCCTACTAGCGGGGGAGGGGTTCTTC. Protein sequence: CASSLLAGEGFF. Using reference TRBV28 and TRBJ2-1 for the parts outside the CDR3, the full variable domain is DVKVTQSSRYLVKRTGEKVFLECVQDMDHENMFWYRQDPGLGLRLIYFSYDVKMKEKGDIPEGYSVSREKKERFSLILESASTNQTSMYLCASSLLAGEGFFGPGTRLTVL.